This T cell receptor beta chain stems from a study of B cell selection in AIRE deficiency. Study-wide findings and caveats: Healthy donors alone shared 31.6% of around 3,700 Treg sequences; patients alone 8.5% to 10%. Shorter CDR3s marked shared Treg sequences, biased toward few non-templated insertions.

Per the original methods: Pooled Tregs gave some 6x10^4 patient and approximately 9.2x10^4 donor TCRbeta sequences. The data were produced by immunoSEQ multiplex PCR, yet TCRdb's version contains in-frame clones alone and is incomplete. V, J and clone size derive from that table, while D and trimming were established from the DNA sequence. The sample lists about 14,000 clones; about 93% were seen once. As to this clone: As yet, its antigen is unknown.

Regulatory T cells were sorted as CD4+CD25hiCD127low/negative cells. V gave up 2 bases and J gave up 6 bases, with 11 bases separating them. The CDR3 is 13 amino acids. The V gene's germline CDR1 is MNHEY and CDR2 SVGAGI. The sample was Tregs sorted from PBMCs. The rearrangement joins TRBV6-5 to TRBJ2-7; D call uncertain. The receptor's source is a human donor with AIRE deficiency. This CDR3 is CASSYAGDGEQYF. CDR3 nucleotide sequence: TGTGCCAGCAGTTACGCCGGAGACGGCGAGCAGTACTTC.